These T cell receptor beta chains were read from a single sample in a study of blood T cell repertoires in COVID-19. Some clones are missing from TCRdb's copy, which holds only in-frame ones; the method was immunoSEQ multiplex PCR. The table lists under 250,000 clones, roughly four fifths of them singletons, with approximately 4.4% in the top ten. The sample was peripheral blood. Receptor source: a man between 45 and 60 years old with active or convalescent COVID-19. Each CDR3 is given with its conserved first and last residue. D genes are given only for firm matches. Not every row has a clone size; where given, it reads once, few, many or a size class.

TRBD2 | NA | TRBJ2-7 | TRBV9 | CASSVGLAGSYEQYF | TGTGCCAGCAGCGTAGGCCTAGCGGGGTCCTACGAGCAGTACTTC
NA | NA | TRBJ1-6 | TRBV13 | CASSSSGKRAPLHF | TGTGCCAGCAGTTCCTCCGGGAAAAGGGCACCCCTCCACTTT
NA | once | TRBJ1-5 | TRBV6-5 | CASRDSRSNQPQHF | TGTGCCAGCAGGGACAGCCGAAGCAATCAGCCCCAGCATTTT
NA | NA | TRBJ1-3 | TRBV21-1 | CASSKGTALRGNTIYF | TGTGCCAGCAGCAAAGGGACTGCTCTGCGTGGAAACACCATATATTTT
TRBD1 | NA | TRBJ1-2 | TRBV3-1/TRBV3-2 | CASSQDGAGGVFSDGYTF | TGTGCCAGCAGCCAAGATGGGGCAGGGGGCGTATTTTCGGATGGCTACACCTTC
NA | NA | TRBJ1-3 | TRBV4-1 | CASSPERRLRGSGNTIYF | TGCGCCAGCAGCCCTGAGCGTAGGTTACGGGGCTCTGGAAACACCATATATTTT
NA | NA | TRBJ1-5 | TRBV7-2 | CASSFAGGSNQPQHF | TGTGCCAGCAGCTTCGCCGGGGGGAGCAATCAGCCCCAGCATTTT
TRBD2 | NA | TRBJ2-2 | TRBV5-1 | CASQPIQGLAGSGELFF | TGCGCCAGTCAGCCCATCCAGGGACTAGCGGGTTCCGGGGAGCTGTTTTTT
NA | NA | TRBJ2-3 | TRBV6-2/TRBV6-3 | CASSYSRDSNWGDTDTQYF | TGTGCCAGCAGTTACTCCCGGGACTCCAACTGGGGGGACACAGATACGCAGTATTTT
TRBD1 | NA | TRBJ1-1 | TRBV9 | CASSVGGTGLQAEAFF | TGTGCCAGCAGCGTAGGGGGGACAGGGTTGCAAGCTGAAGCTTTCTTT
NA | NA | TRBJ1-5 | TRBV7-2 | CASSLRRGLYSNQPQHF | TGTGCCAGCAGCTTACGCAGGGGCCTCTATAGCAATCAGCCCCAGCATTTT
NA | NA | TRBJ1-5 | TRBV11-2 | CASSLDRSPNQPQHF | TGTGCCAGCAGCCTAGACAGGTCCCCTAATCAGCCCCAGCATTTT
TRBD1 | NA | TRBJ1-5 | TRBV7-2 | CASSPRDSFNQPQHF | TGTGCCAGCAGCCCCCGGGACAGTTTCAATCAGCCCCAGCATTTT
NA | NA | TRBJ1-2 | TRBV29-1 | CSGWGDYGYTF | TGCAGCGGATGGGGGGACTATGGCTACACCTTC
TRBD1 | NA | TRBJ2-7 | TRBV5-1 | CASSSGQGRQYF | TGCGCCAGCAGCTCGGGACAGGGTCGGCAGTACTTC
NA | NA | TRBJ1-5 | TRBV19 | CASSIDPSGFSNQPQHF | TGTGCCAGTAGTATAGATCCCTCAGGGTTTAGCAATCAGCCCCAGCATTTT
TRBD1 | few | TRBJ1-4 | TRBV27 | CASGQGANEKLFF | TGTGCCAGCGGACAGGGGGCTAATGAAAAACTGTTTTTT
NA | NA | TRBJ2-7 | TRBV6-2/TRBV6-3 | CASSYRRQTYEQYF | TGTGCCAGCAGTTACCGACGACAAACCTACGAGCAGTACTTC
TRBD1 | NA | TRBJ1-5 | TRBV19 | CASSRQGVNSNQPQHF | TGTGCCAGTAGCAGACAGGGGGTCAATAGCAATCAGCCCCAGCATTTT
NA | NA | TRBJ2-3 | TRBV7-3 | CASSLTGLMTDTQYF | TGTGCCAGCAGCTTAACTGGACTAATGACAGATACGCAGTATTTT
TRBD2 | once | TRBJ2-3 | TRBV30 | CAWSLLAGGPDTQYF | TGTGCCTGGAGCCTACTAGCGGGGGGGCCAGATACGCAGTATTTT
TRBD1 | NA | TRBJ1-4 | TRBV4-2 | CASSQTFRGQDEKLFF | TGTGCCAGCAGCCAAACCTTCAGGGGGCAAGATGAAAAACTGTTTTTT
NA | NA | TRBJ1-2 | TRBV2 | CASSEPRGFYGYTF | TGTGCCAGCAGTGAACCAAGGGGGTTCTATGGCTACACCTTC
NA | NA | TRBJ1-1 | TRBV9 | CASSPLPPGVATEAFF | TGTGCCAGCAGCCCCCTCCCCCCAGGGGTCGCCACTGAAGCTTTCTTT